The next 9 T cell receptor beta chains were all read from a single sample in a study of brain T cells in children with intractable seizures. The time point here: blood from clinic visit 5 months post-surgery; TSC patient then seizure free. The protocol was immunoSEQ multiplex PCR, while the TCRdb copy is restricted to in-frame clones and leaves out a portion. Among around 340,000 clones listed, over 90% were seen once. Source: peripheral blood, taken 4 to 5 months after surgery. Receptors originate from a boy in the first two years of life with tuberous sclerosis and intractable seizures.

V and J are TRBV3-1 (or the pseudogene TRBV3-2) and TRBJ1-6; D is undetermined. The V end was cut by 1 base, the J end by 6 bases, with 13 bases between. The CDR3 consists of 16 residues. From germline, CDR1 is LGHDT and CDR2 YNNKEL (reference sequence). The CDR3 sequence: CASSQVVGLGNSPLHF. The CDR3 nucleotides are TGTGCCAGCAGCCAAGTCGTCGGCCTGGGTAATTCACCCCTCCACTTT.

The chain couples TRBV4-1 to TRBJ2-3; maybe TRBD2 (6 bases). The CDR3 consists of 16 residues. The ends were cut back, 0 bases at V and 2 bases at J, with 12 bases in the middle. Germline V gene sequence: CDR1 MGHRA, CDR2 YSYEKL. The CDR3 bases are TGCGCCAGCAGCCAAGATTACGGGAGCCTCACAGATACGCAGTATTTT. It yields the protein CASSQDYGSLTDTQYF.

The chain is built from TRBV24-1 and TRBJ2-1; D perhaps matches TRBD1 (6 bases). V lost 4 bases to trimming and J lost 2 bases, with 14 bases between them. CDR1 KGHDR and CDR2 SFDVKD come from the germline V gene. This CDR3 comprises 16 residues. In DNA form, the CDR3 reads TGTGCCACCAGTGAAAACAGGGATAATCCCTACAATGAGCAGTTCTTC. Protein product: CATSENRDNPYNEQFF.

V and J are TRBV24-1 and TRBJ2-7, with D possibly being TRBD1 (5 bases). Trimming removed 4 bases at V and 4 bases at J, with 16 bases between. CDR3 length: 15 amino acids. CDR1 is KGHDR, CDR2 SFDVKD, per germline. The CDR3 bases are TGTGCCACCAGTGAAGTGTGGCAGGGTTGTTACGAGCAGTACTTC. It translates to CATSEVWQGCYEQYF.

The J gene is TRBJ2-3, the V gene TRBV5-1; 16 bases map to TRBD2. The CDR3 covers 20 residues. J lost 7 bases, V lost 1 base, and 15 bases had no gene match. CDR1 SGHRS and CDR2 YFSETQ come from the germline V gene. The CDR3 DNA follows: TGCGCCAGCAGCTTGACAATGGGACTAGCGGGGGGGACTCCACAAAATACGCAGTATTTT. Translated, it gives CASSLTMGLAGGTPQNTQYF.

The chain links TRBV7-2 to TRBJ2-7; 9 bases fit TRBD1. Per germline, CDR1 SGHTA and CDR2 FQGNSA. The CDR3 is 15 amino acids. V gave up 4 bases and J gave up 2 bases; unmatched junction bases: 6. The CDR3 protein is CASSSPGQGAYEQYF. Written as DNA, the CDR3 is TGTGCCAGCAGCTCTCCGGGACAGGGAGCCTACGAGCAGTACTTC.

V usage is TRBV6-7 and J usage is TRBJ2-7; no reliable D call. TRBV6-7 is reported as an ORF; its role is uncertain. The CDR3 extends over 13 amino acids. Trimming left V 8 bases short and J 4 bases short, with 15 bases between. CDR3 sequence: CASHEAREYEQYF. The CDR3 DNA reads TGTGCCAGCCATGAAGCAAGGGAATACGAGCAGTACTTC.

The count of this clone is one. The rearrangement uses TRBV23-1 and TRBJ2-5; 7 nucleotides agree with TRBD1. TRBV23-1 is an open reading frame whose function is uncertain. This CDR3 has 18 amino acids. Trimming cost V 2 bases and J 3 bases; bases outside gene matches: 15. CDR3 DNA sequence: TGCGCCAGCAGTCAAGCCTTATTAGACAGGGACGGGGAAGAGACCCAGTACTTC. This codes for CASSQALLDRDGEETQYF.

The V call is TRBV25-1, the J call TRBJ1-1; tentative D call: TRBD1 (5 bases). V was trimmed by 7 bases and J by 4 bases, leaving 13 bases between them. This CDR3 contains 13 residues. Germline V lookup: CDR1 MGHDK, CDR2 SYGVNS. CDR3: CASTLLGGTEAFF. Written as DNA, the CDR3 is TGTGCCAGCACCTTACTTGGGGGCACTGAAGCTTTCTTT.